A single sample gave rise to the 15 T cell receptor beta chains below, sequenced in a study of shared clonotypes between healthy human individuals. The assay was immunoSEQ multiplex PCR, and TCRdb's table has in-frame clones only and misses some. The repertoire consists of about 490,000 clones, with roughly four fifths occurring once and the leading ten covering 10% to 15%. The material sequenced was PBMCs. All receptors come from a woman in her 40s in good health. Some clones in this sample may be carry-over from other donors' samples.

This clone appeared a few times. This sequence is one base from a far larger clone and is likely a read error. Here the CDR3 omits its conserved ending phenylalanine or tryptophan, so a read error is the likely source. The chain combines TRBV28 with TRBJ1-1, with D possibly matching TRBD1 (5 bases). The germline CDR1 and CDR2 sequences are MDHEN and SYDVKM. The CDR3 length is 16 residues. Trimming removed 2 bases at V and 5 bases at J, with 18 bases between. The CDR3 nucleotides are TGTGCCAGCAGTTTAACGATCGGGCAGGAGGGGACTGAAGCTTTCCTT. Encoded protein: CASSLTIGQEGTEAFL.

DNA of the CDR3: TGCAGCGGATGGATAGGACAGGGCGGGTCCTACGAGCAGTACTTC. This sequence encodes CSGWIGQGGSYEQYF. The chain is built from TRBV29-1 and TRBJ2-7, with 8 bases identical to TRBD1. The CDR3 runs to 15 residues. CDR1 is SQVTM, CDR2 ANQGSEA, per germline. J gave up 1 base and V 7 bases, and 12 bases lay outside the gene matches.

This chain uses TRBV6-6 with TRBJ1-2; the D is unclear. Germline V CDR1 and CDR2: MNHNY, SVGAGI (reference sequence). This CDR3 is 13 amino acids long. Trimming removed 5 bases from V and 3 bases from J, with 10 bases in between. CDR3 sequence (DNA): TGTGCCAGCAGTCTCCAGGAATACTATGGCTACACCTTC. It codes for CASSLQEYYGYTF.

The CDR3 loop is CAWSSARFDTQYF. The CDR3 DNA sequence: TGTGCCTGGAGTTCTGCTAGATTTGATACGCAGTATTTT. This sequence joins TRBV30 and TRBJ2-3; unclear D gene. Germline CDR1 reads GTSNPN; CDR2 reads SVGIG (reference sequence). The CDR3 totals 13 residues. With 2 bases removed from V and 6 bases from J, the gap between germline ends came to 12 bases.

The chain combines TRBV5-6 with TRBJ1-2; tentative D call: TRBD1 (6 bases). This CDR3 has 16 amino acids. Per germline, CDR1 SGHDT and CDR2 YYEEEE. Deletions cut 5 bases from V and 0 bases from J, with 17 bases between. Written as DNA, the CDR3 is TGTGCCAGCAGTGGGTGGTGGGACACCACTAACTATGGCTACACCTTC. This translates into CASSGWWDTTNYGYTF.

V is TRBV28 and J is TRBJ2-5; either TRBD1 or TRBD2 may fit D (5 bases each). The last part of the DNA fits TRBJ2-7 better; the J call may be wrong. The V gene's germline CDR1 is MDHEN and CDR2 SYDVKM. The CDR3 totals 13 residues. CDR3 region: CASQGPGSYEQYF. Written as DNA, the CDR3 is TGTGCCAGTCAGGGACCTGGCTCCTACGAGCAGTACTTC.

About this clone itself: In the same sample, other DNA sequences code for this CDR3. V gene TRBV2 combines with J gene TRBJ2-1; a weak D match, TRBD1 (5 bases). Trimming shortened V by 4 bases and J by 0 bases, and 10 bases separated the two germline ends. The CDR3 has 15 amino acids. Germline V CDR1 and CDR2: SNHLY, FYNNEI. The CDR3 reads CASSGGPSSYNEQFF. CDR3 nucleotides: TGTGCCAGCAGTGGGGGCCCAAGCTCCTACAATGAGCAGTTCTTC.

This clone was seen more than once but under ten times. The V gene is TRBV30, the J gene TRBJ1-5; no reliable D call. V lost 3 bases to trimming and J lost 3 bases, with 15 bases between them. The CDR3 is made up of 15 amino acids. Germline V gene lookup returns CDR1 GTSNPN and CDR2 SVGIG (reference sequence). CDR3 nucleotides: TGTGCCTGGAGCGCACTTTTGGGATCCAATCAGCCCCAGCATTTT. Translated: CAWSALLGSNQPQHF. Drawing the rest from reference TRBV30 and TRBJ1-5, the complete variable domain is SQTIHQWPATLVQPVGSPLSLECTVEGTSNPNLYWYRQAAGRGLQLLFYSVGIGQISSEVPQNLSASRPQDRQFILSSKKLLLSDSGFYLCAWSALLGSNQPQHFGDGTRLSIL.

Comment on this clone: This likely came from a read error, as a far larger clone is one base away. The V call is TRBV5-1, the J call TRBJ2-5, with 7 bases identical to TRBD1. CDR1 SGHRS and CDR2 YFSETQ come from the germline V gene. V was clipped by 1 base and J by 11 bases; unmatched bases: 26. The CDR3 loop spans 19 amino acids. CDR3 in amino acids: CASSLSRDRPSLASYKQYF. CDR3 nucleotide sequence: TGCGCCAGCAGCTTGTCCCGGGACAGACCATCCTTGGCCTCCTACAAGCAGTACTTC.

This clone was found a few times. The chain combines TRBV7-9 with TRBJ2-1; D not resolved. CDR1 is SEHNR and CDR2 is FQNEAQ in the germline V gene (reference sequence). This CDR3 is built from 14 residues. The V end lost 1 base, the J end lost 5 bases, and 9 bases lay between the germline ends. Here the CDR3 reads CASSLGSPNNEQFF. CDR3 coding DNA: TGTGCCAGCAGCTTAGGGAGTCCGAACAATGAGCAGTTCTTC.

The chain uses TRBV7-9 and TRBJ2-2; TRBD2 agrees at 9 bases. The CDR3 length is 19 residues. The germline V gene encodes CDR1 SEHNR and CDR2 FQNEAQ (reference sequence). Trimming cost V 5 bases and J 9 bases; bases outside gene matches: 22. The CDR3 sequence: CASSPVGQTSGLAPWELFF. CDR3 bases: TGTGCCAGCAGCCCTGTTGGCCAGACTAGCGGATTAGCCCCCTGGGAGCTGTTTTTT.

Here the CDR3 reads CASLGRLIANYGYTF. In DNA, the CDR3 is TGTGCCAGCTTGGGCCGACTTATAGCTAACTATGGCTACACCTTC. V and J are TRBV2 and TRBJ1-2; D not resolved. Trimming stripped 8 bases from V and 0 bases from J, with 16 bases between. Germline CDR1 reads SNHLY; CDR2 reads FYNNEI. This CDR3 has 15 amino acids.

The chain combines TRBV18 with TRBJ2-5; D is uncertain. Germline CDR1 KGHSH, CDR2 LQKENI. This CDR3 spans 17 amino acids. V lost 1 base to trimming and J lost 2 bases, with 17 bases between them. The CDR3 region has the DNA TGTGCCAGCTCACCACTGGTTTCAGCCGAAGTGCAAGAGACCCAGTACTTC. Residues: CASSPLVSAEVQETQYF. Filled out from reference TRBV18 and TRBJ2-5, the complete variable domain reads NAGVMQNPRHLVRRRGQEARLRCSPMKGHSHVYWYRQLPEEGLKFMVYLQKENIIDESGMPKERFSAEFPKEGPSILRIQQVVRGDSAAYFCASSPLVSAEVQETQYFGPGTRLLVL.

A word on this clone: At the DNA level, this CDR3 is encoded by other sequences in the same sample as well. The rearrangement uses TRBV11-2 and TRBJ2-7; 10 bases are shared with TRBD2. V trimming: 2 bases; J trimming: 3 bases; junction bases outside the gene matches: 4. Germline lookup yields CDR1 SGHAT and CDR2 FQNNGV. The CDR3 consists of 15 residues. The CDR3: CASSLQPSGSYEQYF. DNA of the CDR3: TGTGCCAGCAGCTTACAACCTAGCGGGAGCTACGAGCAGTACTTC.

The CDR3 here is CASSFGTTPYSPLHF. The DNA of the CDR3 is TGTGCCAGCAGCTTCGGGACAACCCCTTACTCACCCCTCCACTTT. This sequence joins TRBV7-2 and TRBJ1-6, with a tentative D call TRBD1 (6 bases). CDR1 SGHTA and CDR2 FQGNSA come from the germline V gene. There are 15 residues in the CDR3. The germline V and J ends were trimmed by 3 bases and 10 bases, with 16 bases remaining between them.